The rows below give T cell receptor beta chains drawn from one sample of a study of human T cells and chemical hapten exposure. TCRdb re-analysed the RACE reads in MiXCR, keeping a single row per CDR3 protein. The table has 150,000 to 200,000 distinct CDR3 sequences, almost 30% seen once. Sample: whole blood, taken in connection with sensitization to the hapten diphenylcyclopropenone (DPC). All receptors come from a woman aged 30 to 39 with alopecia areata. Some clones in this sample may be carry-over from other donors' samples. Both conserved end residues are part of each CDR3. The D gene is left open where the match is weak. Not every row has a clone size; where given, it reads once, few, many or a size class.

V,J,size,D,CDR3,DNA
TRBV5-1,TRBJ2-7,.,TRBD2,CASSLSSGGASYEQYF,TGCGCCAGCAGCCTCTCAAGCGGGGGGGCCTCCTACGAGCAGTACTTC
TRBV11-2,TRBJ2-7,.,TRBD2,CASSFSGREYEQYF,TGTGCCAGCAGCTTTAGCGGGAGGGAGTACGAGCAGTACTTC
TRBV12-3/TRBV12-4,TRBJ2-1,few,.,CASSLGRSSYNEQFF,TGTGCCAGCAGTTTAGGGCGGAGCTCCTACAATGAGCAGTTCTTC
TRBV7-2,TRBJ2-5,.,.,CASSSPWGPQYF,TGTGCCAGCAGCTCCCCGTGGGGCCCCCAGTACTTC
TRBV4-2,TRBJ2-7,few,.,CASSQDRGFEQYF,TGTGCCAGCAGCCAAGATCGGGGGTTTGAGCAGTACTTC
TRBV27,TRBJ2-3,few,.,CASSLSMGATDTQYF,TGTGCCAGCAGTTTATCGATGGGGGCGACAGATACGCAGTATTTT
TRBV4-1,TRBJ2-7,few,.,CASSPSPGTGAYEQYF,TGCGCCAGCAGCCCATCCCCCGGGACGGGAGCCTACGAGCAGTACTTC
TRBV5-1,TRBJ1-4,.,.,CASSLGLTGREKLFF,TGCGCCAGCAGCTTGGGTTTGACAGGACGCGAAAAACTGTTTTTT
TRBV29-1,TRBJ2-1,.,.,CSVVRQGPYNEQFF,TGCAGCGTTGTTCGGCAGGGTCCCTACAATGAGCAGTTCTTC
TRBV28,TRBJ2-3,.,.,CASSFPGQPDTQYF,TGTGCCAGCAGTTTTCCCGGACAGCCAGATACGCAGTATTTT
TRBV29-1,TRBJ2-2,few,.,CSVGSQGTGELFF,TGCAGCGTTGGGAGTCAGGGCACCGGGGAGCTGTTTTTT
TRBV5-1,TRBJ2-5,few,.,CASSLDSQYYQETQYF,TGCGCCAGCAGCTTGGATTCCCAGTATTATCAAGAGACCCAGTACTTC
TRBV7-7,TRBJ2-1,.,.,CASSLEGGRDEQFF,TGTGCCAGCAGCTTAGAGGGGGGCAGGGATGAGCAGTTCTTC
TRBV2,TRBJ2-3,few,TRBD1,CASGPGGEDTQYF,TGTGCCAGCGGGCCAGGGGGTGAAGATACGCAGTATTTT
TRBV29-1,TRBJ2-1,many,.,CSVAGGGPGEQFF,TGCAGCGTTGCGGGGGGCGGCCCTGGTGAGCAGTTCTTC
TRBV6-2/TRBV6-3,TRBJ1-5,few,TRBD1,CASLTDRGLQPQHF,TGTGCCAGCTTGACAGACAGGGGGCTTCAGCCCCAGCATTTT
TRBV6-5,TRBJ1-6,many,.,CASGLVDSPLHF,TGTGCCAGCGGCCTGGTCGATTCACCCCTCCACTTT
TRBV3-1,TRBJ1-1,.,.,CASSPYTNTEAFF,TGTGCCAGCAGCCCCTACACGAACACTGAAGCTTTCTTT
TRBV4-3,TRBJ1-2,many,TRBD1,CASSQPGQGARGYTF,TGCGCCAGCAGCCAACCGGGACAGGGGGCGCGCGGCTACACCTTC
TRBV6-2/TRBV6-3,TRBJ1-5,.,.,CASSREIISNQPQHF,TGTGCCAGCAGCAGGGAAATAATTAGCAATCAGCCCCAGCATTTT
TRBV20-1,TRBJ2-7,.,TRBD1,CSASLITGGTGSYEQYF,TGCAGTGCTAGTCTAATAACGGGCGGGACAGGGTCCTACGAGCAGTACTTC
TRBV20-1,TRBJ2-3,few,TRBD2,CSASLAGDTQYF,TGCAGTGCTAGTCTAGCGGGAGATACGCAGTATTTT
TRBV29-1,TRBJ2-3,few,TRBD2,CSVAGLAGPTDTQYF,TGCAGCGTTGCTGGACTAGCGGGACCCACAGATACGCAGTATTTT
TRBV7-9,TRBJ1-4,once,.,CASSSDRNEKLFF,TGTGCCAGCAGCTCTGACAGAAATGAAAAACTGTTTTTT
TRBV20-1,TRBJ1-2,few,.,CSAWDMDYGYTF,TGCAGTGCTTGGGACATGGACTATGGCTACACCTTC
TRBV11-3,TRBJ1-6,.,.,CASSPRTDNSPLHF,TGTGCCAGCAGCCCCCGGACAGATAATTCACCCCTCCACTTT
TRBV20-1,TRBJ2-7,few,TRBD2,CSAPGRAYEQYF,TGCAGTGCCCCCGGGAGGGCCTACGAGCAGTACTTC
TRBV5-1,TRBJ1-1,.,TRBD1,CASSLEGGAVSSAFF,TGCGCCAGCAGCTTGGAAGGGGGCGCAGTCTCGTCAGCTTTCTTT
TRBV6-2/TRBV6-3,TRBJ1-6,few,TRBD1,CASRTGQSSSYNSPLHF,TGTGCCAGCAGGACGGGACAGTCCAGCTCCTATAATTCACCCCTCCACTTT
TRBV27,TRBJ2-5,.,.,CASSFSGVETQYF,TGTGCCAGCAGTTTCTCAGGGGTTGAGACCCAGTACTTC
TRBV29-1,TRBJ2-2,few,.,CSVAPRGVTGELFF,TGCAGCGTAGCCCCAAGAGGGGTCACCGGGGAGCTGTTTTTT
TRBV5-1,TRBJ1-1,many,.,CASSLDRPNTEAFF,TGTGCCAGCAGCTTAGATAGGCCAAACACTGAAGCTTTCTTT
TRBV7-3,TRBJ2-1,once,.,CASSPSPRNNEQFF,TGTGCCAGCAGCCCCTCCCCCCGGAACAATGAGCAGTTCTTC
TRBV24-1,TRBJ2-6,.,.,CATSDGTDVVSGANVLTF,TGTGCCACCAGTGATGGGACGGACGTCGTCTCTGGGGCCAACGTCCTGACTTTC
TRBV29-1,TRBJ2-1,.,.,CSVGAAEQFF,TGCAGCGTTGGGGCTGCGGAGCAGTTCTTC